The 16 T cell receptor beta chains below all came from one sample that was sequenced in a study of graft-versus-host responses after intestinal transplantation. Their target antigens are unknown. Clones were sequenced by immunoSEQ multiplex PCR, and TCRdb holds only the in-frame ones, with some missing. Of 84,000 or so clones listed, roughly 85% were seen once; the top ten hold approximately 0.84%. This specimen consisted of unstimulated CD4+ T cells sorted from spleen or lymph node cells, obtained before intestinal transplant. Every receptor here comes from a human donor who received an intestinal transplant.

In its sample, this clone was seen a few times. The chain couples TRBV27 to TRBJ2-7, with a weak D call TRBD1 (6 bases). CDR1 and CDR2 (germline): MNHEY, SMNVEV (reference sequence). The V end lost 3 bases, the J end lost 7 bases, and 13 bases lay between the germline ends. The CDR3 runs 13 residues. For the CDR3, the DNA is TGTGCCAGCAGTTTCCCCGGGACAACGGAGCAGTACTTC. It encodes CASSFPGTTEQYF.

This CDR3 is CASNPGRQGTGELFF. For the CDR3, the DNA is TGTGCCAGTAACCCCGGTCGACAGGGGACCGGGGAGCTGTTTTTT. The J gene is TRBJ2-2, the V gene TRBV19; 8 nucleotides align to TRBD1. The germline V gene has CDR1 LNHDA and CDR2 SQIVND (reference sequence). This CDR3 is built from 15 residues. The V gene end was trimmed by 7 bases and the J gene end by 5 bases; junction bases not matched to a gene: 9.

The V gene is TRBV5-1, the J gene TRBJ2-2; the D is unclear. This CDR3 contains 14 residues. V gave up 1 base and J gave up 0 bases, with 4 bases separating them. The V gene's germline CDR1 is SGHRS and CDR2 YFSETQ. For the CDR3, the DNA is TGCGCCAGCAGCTTGACAGCGAACACCGGGGAGCTGTTTTTT. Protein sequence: CASSLTANTGELFF.

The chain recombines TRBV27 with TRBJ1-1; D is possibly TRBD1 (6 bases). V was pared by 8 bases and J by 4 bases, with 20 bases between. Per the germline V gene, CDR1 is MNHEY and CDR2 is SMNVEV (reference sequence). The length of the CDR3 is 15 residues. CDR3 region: CASGNPAGGFTEAFF. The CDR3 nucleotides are TGTGCCAGCGGTAACCCCGCGGGGGGCTTCACTGAAGCTTTCTTT.

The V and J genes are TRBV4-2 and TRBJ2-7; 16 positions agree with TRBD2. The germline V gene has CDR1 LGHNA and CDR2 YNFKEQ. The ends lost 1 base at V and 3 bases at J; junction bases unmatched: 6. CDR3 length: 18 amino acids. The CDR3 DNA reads TGTGCCAGCAGCCAAGCGGGACTAGCGGGAGGGCCGTACTACGAGCAGTACTTC. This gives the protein CASSQAGLAGGPYYEQYF.

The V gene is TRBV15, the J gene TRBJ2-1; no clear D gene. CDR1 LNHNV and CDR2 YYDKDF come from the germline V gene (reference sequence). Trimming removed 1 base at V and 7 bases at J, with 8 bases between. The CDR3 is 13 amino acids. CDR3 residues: CATSRGMENEQFF. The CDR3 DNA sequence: TGTGCCACCAGCAGAGGTATGGAGAATGAGCAGTTCTTC.

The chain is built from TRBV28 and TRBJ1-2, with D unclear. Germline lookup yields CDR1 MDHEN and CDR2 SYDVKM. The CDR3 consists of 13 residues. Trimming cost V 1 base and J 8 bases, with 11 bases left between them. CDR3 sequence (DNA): TGTGCCAGCAGTTTATCCGGCGGCGTCGGCTACACCTTC. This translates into CASSLSGGVGYTF.

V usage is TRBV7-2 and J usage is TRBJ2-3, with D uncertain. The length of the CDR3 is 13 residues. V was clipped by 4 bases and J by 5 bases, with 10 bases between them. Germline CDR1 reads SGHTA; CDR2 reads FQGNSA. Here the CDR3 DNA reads TGTGCCAGCAGCTCGCACTCCCGAGATACGCAGTATTTT. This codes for CASSSHSRDTQYF.

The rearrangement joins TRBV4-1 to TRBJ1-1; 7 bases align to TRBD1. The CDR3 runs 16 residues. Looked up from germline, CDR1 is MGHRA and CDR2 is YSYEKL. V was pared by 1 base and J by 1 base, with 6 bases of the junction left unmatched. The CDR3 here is CASSQVTGTANTEAFF. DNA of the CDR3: TGCGCCAGCAGCCAAGTAACCGGGACAGCGAACACTGAAGCTTTCTTT.

The CDR3 DNA is TGCGCCAGCAGCCGGACTAGCGGCTCCTACGAGCAGTACTTC. As protein: CASSRTSGSYEQYF. V is TRBV5-1 and J is TRBJ2-7, with 10 bases aligning to TRBD2. Germline V gives CDR1 SGHRS, CDR2 YFSETQ. The CDR3 spans 14 residues. V was pared by 4 bases and J by 0 bases, with 1 base of the junction left unmatched.

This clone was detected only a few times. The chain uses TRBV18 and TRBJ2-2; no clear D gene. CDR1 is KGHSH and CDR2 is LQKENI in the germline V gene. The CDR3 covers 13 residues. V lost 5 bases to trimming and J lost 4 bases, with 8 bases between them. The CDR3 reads CASSTESTGELFF. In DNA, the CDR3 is TGTGCCAGCTCAACAGAGAGCACCGGGGAGCTGTTTTTT.

The DNA of the CDR3 is TGCGCCAGCAGCTTGTTGACTAGCGCGAGCACAGATACGCAGTATTTT. The encoded protein is CASSLLTSASTDTQYF. The chain employs TRBV5-1 and TRBJ2-3; 8 bases line up with TRBD2. CDR1 and CDR2 from the germline V gene are SGHRS and YFSETQ. V lost 1 base and J lost 0; bases outside the gene matches: 4. The CDR3 has 16 amino acids.

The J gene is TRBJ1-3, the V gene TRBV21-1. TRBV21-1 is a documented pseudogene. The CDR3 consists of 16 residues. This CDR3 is CASSPNEGGVGNTIYF. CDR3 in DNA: TGTGCCAGCAGCCCTAACGAAGGGGGGGTTGGAAACACCATATATTTT.

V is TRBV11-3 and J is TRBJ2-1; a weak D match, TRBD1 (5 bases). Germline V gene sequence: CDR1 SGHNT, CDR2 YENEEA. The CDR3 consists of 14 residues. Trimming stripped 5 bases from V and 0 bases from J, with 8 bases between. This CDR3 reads CASSPDNSYNEQFF. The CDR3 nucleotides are TGTGCCAGCAGCCCGGACAACTCCTACAATGAGCAGTTCTTC.

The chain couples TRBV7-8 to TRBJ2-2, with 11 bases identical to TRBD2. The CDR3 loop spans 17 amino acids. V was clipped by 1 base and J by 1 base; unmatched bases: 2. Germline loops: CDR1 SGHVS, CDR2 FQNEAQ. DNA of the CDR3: TGTGCCAGCAGCTTAGTGCTAGCGGGGGGGAACACCGGGGAGCTGTTTTTT. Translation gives CASSLVLAGGNTGELFF.

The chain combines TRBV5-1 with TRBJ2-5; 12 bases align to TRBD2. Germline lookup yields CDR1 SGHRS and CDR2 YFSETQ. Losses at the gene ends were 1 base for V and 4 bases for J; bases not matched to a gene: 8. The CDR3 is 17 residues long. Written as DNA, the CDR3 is TGCGCCAGCAGCTTGTTGACTAGCGGGGGCGCCTCAGAGACCCAGTACTTC. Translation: CASSLLTSGGASETQYF.